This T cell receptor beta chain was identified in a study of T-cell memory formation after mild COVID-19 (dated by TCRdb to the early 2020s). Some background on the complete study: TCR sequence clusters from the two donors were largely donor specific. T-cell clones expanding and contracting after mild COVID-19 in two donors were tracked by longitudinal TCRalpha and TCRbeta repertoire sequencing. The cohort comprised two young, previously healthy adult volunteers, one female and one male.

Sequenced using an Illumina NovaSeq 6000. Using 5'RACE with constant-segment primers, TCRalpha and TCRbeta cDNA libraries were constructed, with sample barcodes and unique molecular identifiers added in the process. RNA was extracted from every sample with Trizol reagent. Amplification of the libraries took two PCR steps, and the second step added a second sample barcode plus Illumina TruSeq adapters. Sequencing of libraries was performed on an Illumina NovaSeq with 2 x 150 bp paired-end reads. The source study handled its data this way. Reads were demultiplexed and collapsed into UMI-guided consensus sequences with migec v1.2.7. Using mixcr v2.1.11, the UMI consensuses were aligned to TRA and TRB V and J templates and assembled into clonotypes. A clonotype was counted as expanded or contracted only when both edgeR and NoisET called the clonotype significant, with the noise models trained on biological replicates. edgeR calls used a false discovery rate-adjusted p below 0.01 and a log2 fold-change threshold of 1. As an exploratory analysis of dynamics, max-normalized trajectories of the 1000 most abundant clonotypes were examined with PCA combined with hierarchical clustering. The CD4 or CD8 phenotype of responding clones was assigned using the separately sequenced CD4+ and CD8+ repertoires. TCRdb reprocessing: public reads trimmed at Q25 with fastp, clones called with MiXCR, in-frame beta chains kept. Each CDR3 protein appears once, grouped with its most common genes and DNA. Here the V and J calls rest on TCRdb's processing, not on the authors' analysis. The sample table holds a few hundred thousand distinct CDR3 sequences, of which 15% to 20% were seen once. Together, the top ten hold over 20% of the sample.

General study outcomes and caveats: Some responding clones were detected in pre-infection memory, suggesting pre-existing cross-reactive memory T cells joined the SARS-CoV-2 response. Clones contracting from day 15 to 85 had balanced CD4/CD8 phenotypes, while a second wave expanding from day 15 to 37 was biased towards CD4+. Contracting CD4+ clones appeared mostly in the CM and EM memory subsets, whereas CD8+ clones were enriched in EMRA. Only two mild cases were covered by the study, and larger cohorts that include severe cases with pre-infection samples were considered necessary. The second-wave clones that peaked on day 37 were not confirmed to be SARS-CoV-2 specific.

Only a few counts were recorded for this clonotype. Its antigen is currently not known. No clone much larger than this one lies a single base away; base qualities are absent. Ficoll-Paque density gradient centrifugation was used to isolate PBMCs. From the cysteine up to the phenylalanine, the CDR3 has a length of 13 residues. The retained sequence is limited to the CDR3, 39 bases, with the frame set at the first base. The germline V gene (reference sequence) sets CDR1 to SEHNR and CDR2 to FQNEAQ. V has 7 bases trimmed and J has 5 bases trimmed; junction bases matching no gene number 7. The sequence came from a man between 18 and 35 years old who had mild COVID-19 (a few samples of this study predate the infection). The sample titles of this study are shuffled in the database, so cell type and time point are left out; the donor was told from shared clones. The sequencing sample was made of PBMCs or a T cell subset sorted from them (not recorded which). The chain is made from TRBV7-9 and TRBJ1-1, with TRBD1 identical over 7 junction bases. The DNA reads TGTGCCAGCAAACAGGGGACCCTAACTGAAGCTTTCTTT. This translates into CASKQGTLTEAFF.